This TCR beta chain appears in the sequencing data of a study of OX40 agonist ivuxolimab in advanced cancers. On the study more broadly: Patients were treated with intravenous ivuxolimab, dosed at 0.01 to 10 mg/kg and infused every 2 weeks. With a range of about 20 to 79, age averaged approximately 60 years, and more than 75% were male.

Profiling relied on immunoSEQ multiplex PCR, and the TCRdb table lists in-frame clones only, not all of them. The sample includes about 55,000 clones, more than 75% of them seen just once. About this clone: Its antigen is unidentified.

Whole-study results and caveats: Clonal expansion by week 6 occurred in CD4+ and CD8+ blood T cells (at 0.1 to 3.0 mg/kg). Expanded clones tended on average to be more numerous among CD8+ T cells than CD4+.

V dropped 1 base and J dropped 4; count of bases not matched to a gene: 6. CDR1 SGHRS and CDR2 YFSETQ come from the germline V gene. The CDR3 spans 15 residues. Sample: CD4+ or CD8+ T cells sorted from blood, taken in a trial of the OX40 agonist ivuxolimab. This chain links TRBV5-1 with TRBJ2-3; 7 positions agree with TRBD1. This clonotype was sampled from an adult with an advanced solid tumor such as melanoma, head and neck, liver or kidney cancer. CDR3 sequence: CASSLYGTAPDTQYF. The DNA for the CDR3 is TGCGCCAGCAGCTTGTATGGGACAGCGCCAGATACGCAGTATTTT.